This T cell receptor beta chain was identified in a study of T-cell memory formation after mild COVID-19. Study information: Largely donor-specific TCR clusters were found. Notes on the study in general: From day 15 to 85, contracting clones were balanced between CD4 and CD8, whereas later expanders leaned toward CD4+. Researchers could not confirm that second-wave clones peaking on day 37 targeted SARS-CoV-2.

The germline gives CDR1 SEHNR, CDR2 FQNEAQ (reference sequence). The CDR3 spans 14 residues. V gave up 8 bases and J gave up 3 bases, with 16 bases separating them. TCRdb re-called the 5' RACE reads with MiXCR, one entry per CDR3 protein. The data show a few hundred thousand distinct CDR3 sequences, with more than 15% seen just once and 20% to 25% held by the top ten. Of note for this clonotype: The antigen remains undetermined.

The sample comprised PBMCs or a T cell subset sorted from them (not recorded which). The chain has TRBV7-9 and TRBJ2-5, with D perhaps matching TRBD1 (5 bases). This clonotype originated in a man aged 18-30 years who had mild COVID-19 (a few samples of this study predate the infection). Cell type and time point are not known. CDR3 DNA: TGTGCCAGCGGTGTCCAGGGCTCTAAAGAGACCCAGTACTTC. Its protein product is CASGVQGSKETQYF.